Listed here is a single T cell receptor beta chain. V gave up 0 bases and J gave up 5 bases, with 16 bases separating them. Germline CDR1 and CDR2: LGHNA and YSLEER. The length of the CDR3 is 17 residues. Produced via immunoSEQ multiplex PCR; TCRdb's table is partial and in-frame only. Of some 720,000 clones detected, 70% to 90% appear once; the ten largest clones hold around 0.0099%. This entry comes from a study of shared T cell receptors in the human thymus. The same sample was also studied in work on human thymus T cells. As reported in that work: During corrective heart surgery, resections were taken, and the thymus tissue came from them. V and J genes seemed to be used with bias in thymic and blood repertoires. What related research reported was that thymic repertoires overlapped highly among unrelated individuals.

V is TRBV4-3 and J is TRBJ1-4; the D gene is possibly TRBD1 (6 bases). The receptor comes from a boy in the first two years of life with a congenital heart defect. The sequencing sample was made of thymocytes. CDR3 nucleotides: TGCGCCAGCAGCCAAGACCTCCCGTGGCAGGGGAATGAAAAACTGTTTTTT. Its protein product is CASSQDLPWQGNEKLFF.